One and the same sample provided the 15 T cell receptor beta chains below, sequenced in a study of T cells in localized non-small cell lung cancer. Repertoires were generated with immunoSEQ multiplex PCR, while TCRdb's copy carries only in-frame clones and drops some. Among 5,000 to 6,500 clones, approximately 22% were seen once, and the ten largest hold around a tenth. The sample here was lung tumor tissue, taken before any cancer treatment. The source is a female donor over 55 with stage I lung adenocarcinoma.

The V and J genes are TRBV25-1 and TRBJ1-3; D is unresolved. CDR1 is MGHDK and CDR2 is SYGVNS in the germline V gene. This CDR3 has 14 amino acids. The V end was cut by 3 bases, the J end by 0 bases, with 6 bases between. CDR3 sequence: CASSEARSGNTIYF. CDR3 nucleotides: TGTGCCAGCAGTGAGGCCCGCTCTGGAAACACCATATATTTT.

This clone was counted only a few times. The chain recombines TRBV28 with TRBJ2-3; 11 bases align to TRBD1. This CDR3 is 15 amino acids long. Trimming at V came to 4 bases and at J to 3 bases, leaving 3 bases not matched to a gene. Germline V lookup: CDR1 MDHEN, CDR2 SYDVKM. CDR3 loop: CASSSGQGATDTQYF. DNA for the CDR3: TGTGCCAGCAGTTCCGGACAGGGGGCTACAGATACGCAGTATTTT.

The chain combines TRBV11-3 with TRBJ1-4; D not certain. Trimming removed 5 bases at V and 8 bases at J, with 21 bases between. The CDR3 sequence is 16 residues long. From germline, CDR1 is SGHNT and CDR2 YENEEA. The CDR3 region is CASSLTPRTIQEKLFF. The DNA for the CDR3 is TGTGCCAGCAGCCTCACACCGAGGACGATACAGGAAAAACTGTTTTTT.

In this sample, this clone turned up a few times. This sequence joins TRBV6-8 and TRBJ1-1; no firm D call. V was shortened by 2 bases and J by 3 bases, with 10 bases between the two germline ends. CDR3 length equals 14 residues. CDR1 MNHGY and CDR2 SAAAGT come from the germline V gene. Written as DNA, the CDR3 is TGTGCCAGCAGTTACCGCGGGCCTGACACTGAAGCTTTCTTT. Residues: CASSYRGPDTEAFF.

This chain joins TRBV30 and TRBJ1-1, with TRBD1 matching 11 bases. The J segment lost 1 base and the V segment lost 5 bases, leaving 9 bases of the junction unmatched. The CDR3 covers 16 residues. The V gene's germline CDR1 is GTSNPN and CDR2 SVGIG (reference sequence). CDR3 protein: CAWARTGGYRNTEAFF. CDR3 in DNA: TGTGCCTGGGCCCGGACAGGGGGCTATCGGAACACTGAAGCTTTCTTT. Variable domain in full (rest from reference TRBV30 and TRBJ1-1): SQTIHQWPATLVQPVGSPLSLECTVEGTSNPNLYWYRQAAGRGLQLLFYSVGIGQISSEVPQNLSASRPQDRQFILSSKKLLLSDSGFYLCAWARTGGYRNTEAFFGQGTRLTVV.

This clone was recorded once. V gene TRBV19 combines with J gene TRBJ2-4, with 9 positions matching TRBD1. Per the germline V gene, CDR1 is LNHDA and CDR2 is SQIVND (reference sequence). The CDR3 contains 17 residues. With V trimmed by 3 bases and J by 5 bases, 11 bases remained unmatched. CDR3 in DNA: TGTGCCAGTAGTATGAACGGGACAGGGTACTACCAAAACATTCAGTACTTC. This encodes CASSMNGTGYYQNIQYF.

The chain combines TRBV6-8 with TRBJ1-1; D remains unclear. The germline V gene has CDR1 MNHGY and CDR2 SAAAGT. The CDR3 length is 16 residues. With 6 bases removed from V and 3 bases from J, the gap between germline ends came to 20 bases. CDR3 in DNA: TGTGCCAGCAGGCTCGACGGGGTACTAAAGGACACTGAAGCTTTCTTT. Its translation is CASRLDGVLKDTEAFF.

The chain recombines TRBV19 with TRBJ2-7; TRBD2 agrees at 12 bases. Per the germline V gene, CDR1 is LNHDA and CDR2 is SQIVND (reference sequence). The CDR3 is 15 residues long. Germline trimming cut 6 bases from V and 3 bases from J; bases unmatched to any gene: 6. CDR3 coding DNA: TGTGCCAGTAGCCCTCGGACTAGCGGGATCTACGAGCAGTACTTC. Translation gives CASSPRTSGIYEQYF.

This clone was counted between two and nine times. V usage is TRBV6-8 and J usage is TRBJ2-7; D remains unclear. Trimming left V 3 bases short and J 4 bases short, with 7 bases between. In germline, CDR1 is MNHGY, CDR2 SAAAGT. The CDR3 runs 12 residues. The CDR3 DNA sequence: TGTGCCAGCAGTTATGAGGTTTACGAGCAGTACTTC. Its translation is CASSYEVYEQYF.

This clone was recorded a few times. The gene calls are TRBV11-3 and TRBJ2-7; TRBD2 aligns across 16 bases. The germline gives CDR1 SGHNT, CDR2 YENEEA. V gave up 4 bases and J gave up 5 bases; unmatched junction bases: 11. The CDR3 has 18 amino acids. This CDR3 reads CASSYPGLAGGLNNEQYF. The DNA of the CDR3 is TGTGCCAGCAGCTACCCGGGACTAGCGGGAGGGCTTAACAACGAGCAGTACTTC.

The chain carries TRBV11-3 and TRBJ2-3; D is perhaps TRBD1 or TRBD2 (5 bases each). Germline V gene lookup returns CDR1 SGHNT and CDR2 YENEEA. V gave up 5 bases and J gave up 3 bases, with 15 bases separating them. The CDR3 loop spans 15 amino acids. The DNA of the CDR3 is TGTGCCAGCAGCCCGTTTGTGGGGGATACAGATACGCAGTATTTT. Protein: CASSPFVGDTDTQYF. The full variable domain, in which reference TRBV11-3 and TRBJ2-3 provide the parts outside the CDR3, is EAGVVQSPRYKIIEKKQPVAFWCNPISGHNTLYWYLQNLGQGPELLIRYENEEAVDDSQLPKDRFSAERLKGVDSTLKIQPAELGDSAVYLCASSPFVGDTDTQYFGPGTRLTVL.

This clone was counted only a few times. This chain joins TRBV28 and TRBJ2-7; TRBD1 is a possible D gene (6 bases). Trimming shortened V by 6 bases and J by 0 bases, and 9 bases separated the two germline ends. CDR1 MDHEN and CDR2 SYDVKM come from the germline V gene. This CDR3 is 13 amino acids long. The CDR3 bases are TGTGCCAGCAGCAGGGACAACTCCTACGAGCAGTACTTC. Translation gives CASSRDNSYEQYF.

The CDR3 loop reads CSVATGNYGYTF. DNA of the CDR3: TGCAGCGTTGCCACAGGGAACTATGGCTACACCTTC. V and J are TRBV29-1 and TRBJ1-2; perhaps TRBD1 as D (6 bases). CDR1 SQVTM and CDR2 ANQGSEA come from the germline V gene. Trimming removed 4 bases from V and 2 bases from J, with 8 bases in between. This CDR3 is 12 amino acids long.

This clone counts as medium-sized. The chain uses TRBV11-3 and TRBJ2-7; possibly TRBD1 or TRBD2 for D (6 bases each). CDR3 length equals 14 residues. Germline values: CDR1 SGHNT, CDR2 YENEEA. V was shortened by 4 bases and J by 6 bases, with 16 bases between the two germline ends. The CDR3 loop reads CASSSHGGPGEQYF. The CDR3 DNA is TGTGCCAGCAGCTCCCATGGGGGGCCCGGCGAGCAGTACTTC. Based on the CDR3 plus reference TRBV11-3 and TRBJ2-7, the full variable domain is EAGVVQSPRYKIIEKKQPVAFWCNPISGHNTLYWYLQNLGQGPELLIRYENEEAVDDSQLPKDRFSAERLKGVDSTLKIQPAELGDSAVYLCASSSHGGPGEQYFGPGTRLTVT.

This clone has more than one count but fewer than ten. The V gene is TRBV29-1, the J gene TRBJ2-6; 8 nucleotides agree with TRBD2. Germline CDR1 SQVTM, CDR2 ANQGSEA. This CDR3 has 14 amino acids. With 6 bases clipped from V and 0 bases from J, the junction kept 1 base outside the gene matches. Here the CDR3 reads CSVTSGSGANVLTF. The CDR3 DNA follows: TGCAGCGTAACTAGCGGCTCTGGGGCCAACGTCCTGACTTTC.